This TCR beta chain derives from a study of CD8+ T cells in alopecia areata. Reverse transcribed after extraction, RNA yielded cDNA as the sequencing template. The method was immunoSEQ multiplex PCR; TCRdb's version includes in-frame clones alone and lacks a portion of them. The data hold fewer than 110,000 clones, with roughly half observed a single time. About this clone: Other nucleotide sequences from this sample produce the same CDR3.

CDR1 is DFQATT, CDR2 SNEGSKA, per germline (reference sequence). The CDR3 has 10 amino acids. V was shortened by 5 bases and J by 5 bases, with 6 bases between the two germline ends. The chain recombines TRBV20-1 with TRBJ2-5; the D is unclear. The source of this sequence is a human donor in good health. Specimen: CD4+ T cells sorted from blood. CDR3 protein: CSASTETQYF. CDR3 in DNA: TGCAGTGCTTCCACGGAGACCCAGTACTTC.